The entry below describes one T cell receptor beta chain. The antigen is unknown. A clone one base away is much larger, so this may be a read error. This entry belongs to a study of identical twins. Overall study results and limits: Twins' excess sharing was less marked for out-of-frame beta sequences. Insertion counts were lower in abundant cord blood beta clonotypes, a trend that memory repertoires did not show.

The germline CDR1 and CDR2 sequences are MNHEY and SVGAGI. The length of the CDR3 is 17 residues. J was trimmed by 7 bases and V by 3 bases; bases with no gene match: 6. Carrying unique molecular identifiers, the cDNA also gained a universal primer site through template switching. TCRdb processed the 5' RACE reads anew with MiXCR; each CDR3 protein has one entry. The sample has 550,000 to 700,000 distinct CDR3 sequences; roughly 9.5% are singletons. These data also featured in a second study, about yellow fever vaccine responses in identical twins. This second study says: Twins showed a vaccine T cell response that reportedly seemed partly convergent, partly personalized.

The chain is built from TRBV6-5 and TRBJ2-1; 16 nucleotides agree with TRBD2. Sequenced material: PBMCs. This TCR was sampled from a woman under 30 in good health. CDR3 protein: CASSYTGLAGGVNEQFF. CDR3 DNA sequence: TGTGCCAGCAGTTATACGGGACTAGCGGGAGGGGTAAATGAGCAGTTCTTC.